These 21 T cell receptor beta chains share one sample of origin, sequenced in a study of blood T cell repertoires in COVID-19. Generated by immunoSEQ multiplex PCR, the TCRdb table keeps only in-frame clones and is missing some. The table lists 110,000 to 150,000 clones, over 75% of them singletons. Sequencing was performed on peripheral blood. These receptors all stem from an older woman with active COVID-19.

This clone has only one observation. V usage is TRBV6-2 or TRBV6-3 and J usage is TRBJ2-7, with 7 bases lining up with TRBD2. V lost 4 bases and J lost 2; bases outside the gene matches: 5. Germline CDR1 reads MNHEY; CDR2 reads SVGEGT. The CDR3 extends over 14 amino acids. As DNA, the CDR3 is TGTGCCAGCAGTTCTCGCGGGAGAACCTACGAGCAGTACTTC. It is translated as CASSSRGRTYEQYF.

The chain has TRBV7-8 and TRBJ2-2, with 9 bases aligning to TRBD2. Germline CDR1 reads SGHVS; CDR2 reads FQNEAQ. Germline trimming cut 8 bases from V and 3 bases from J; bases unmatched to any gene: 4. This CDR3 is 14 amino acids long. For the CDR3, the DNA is TGTGCCAGCGCTCTAGCGGGATACACCGGGGAGCTGTTTTTT. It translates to CASALAGYTGELFF. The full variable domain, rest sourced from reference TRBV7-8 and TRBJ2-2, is GAGVSQSPRYKVAKRGQDVALRCDPISGHVSLFWYQQALGQGPEFLTYFQNEAQLDKSGLPSDRFFAERPEGSVSTLKIQRTQQEDSAVYLCASALAGYTGELFFGEGSRLTVL.

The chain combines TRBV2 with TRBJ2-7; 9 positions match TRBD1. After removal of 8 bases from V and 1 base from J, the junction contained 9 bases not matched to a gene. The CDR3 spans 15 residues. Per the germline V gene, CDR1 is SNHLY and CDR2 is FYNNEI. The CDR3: CASDVGTGFSYEQYF. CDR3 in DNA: TGTGCCAGCGACGTCGGGACAGGGTTTTCCTACGAGCAGTACTTC.

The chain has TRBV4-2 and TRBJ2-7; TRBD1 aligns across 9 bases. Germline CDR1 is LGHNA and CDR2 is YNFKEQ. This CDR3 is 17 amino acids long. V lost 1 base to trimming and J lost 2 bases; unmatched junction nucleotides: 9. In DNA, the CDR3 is TGTGCCAGCAGCCAAGTGAGGACCGGGACAGGGCCCTACGAGCAGTACTTC. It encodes CASSQVRTGTGPYEQYF.

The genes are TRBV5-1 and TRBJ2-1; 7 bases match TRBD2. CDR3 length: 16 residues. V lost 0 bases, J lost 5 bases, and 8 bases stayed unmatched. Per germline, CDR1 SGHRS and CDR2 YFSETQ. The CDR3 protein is CASSLAPSGVNNEQFF. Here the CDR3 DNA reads TGCGCCAGCAGCTTGGCCCCTAGCGGAGTGAACAATGAGCAGTTCTTC.

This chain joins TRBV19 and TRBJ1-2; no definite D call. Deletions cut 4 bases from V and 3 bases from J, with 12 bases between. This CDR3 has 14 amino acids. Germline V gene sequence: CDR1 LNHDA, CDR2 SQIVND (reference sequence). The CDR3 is CASSRSETHYGYTF. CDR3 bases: TGTGCCAGTAGTAGGTCAGAAACCCACTATGGCTACACCTTC.

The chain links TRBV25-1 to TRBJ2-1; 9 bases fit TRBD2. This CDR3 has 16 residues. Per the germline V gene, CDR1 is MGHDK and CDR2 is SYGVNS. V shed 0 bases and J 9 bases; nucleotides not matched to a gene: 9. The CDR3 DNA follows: TGTGCCAGCAGTGAATATGCGCGGGAGGGTTTGGGTGAGCAGTTCTTC. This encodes CASSEYAREGLGEQFF.

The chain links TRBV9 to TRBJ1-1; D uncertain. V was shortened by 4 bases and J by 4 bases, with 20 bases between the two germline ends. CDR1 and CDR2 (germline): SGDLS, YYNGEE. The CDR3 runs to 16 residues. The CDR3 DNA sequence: TGTGCCAGCAGCCCAAGCCCCGGACGAGGAGGCACTGAAGCTTTCTTT. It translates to CASSPSPGRGGTEAFF.

CDR3 nucleotide sequence: TGTGCCAGCAGTAAACAGGACCGCTCCTATAATTCACCCCTCCACTTT. Translated, it gives CASSKQDRSYNSPLHF. This chain joins TRBV6-6 and TRBJ1-6, with D perhaps TRBD1 (5 bases). The V end was cut by 5 bases, the J end by 0 bases, with 11 bases between. The CDR3 runs to 16 residues. Per the germline V gene, CDR1 is MNHNY and CDR2 is SVGAGI (reference sequence).

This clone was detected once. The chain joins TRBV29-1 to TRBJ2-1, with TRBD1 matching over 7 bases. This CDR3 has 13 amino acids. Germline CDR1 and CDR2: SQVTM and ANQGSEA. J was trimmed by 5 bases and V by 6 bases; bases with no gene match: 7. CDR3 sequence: CSVSRTGHNEQFF. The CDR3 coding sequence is TGCAGCGTCAGTAGGACAGGTCACAATGAGCAGTTCTTC.

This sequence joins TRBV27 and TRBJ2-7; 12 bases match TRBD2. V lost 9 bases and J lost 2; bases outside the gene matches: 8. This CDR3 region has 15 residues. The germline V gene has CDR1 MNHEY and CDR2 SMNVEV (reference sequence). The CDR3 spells CASSGLAGGPYEQYF. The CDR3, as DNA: TGTGCCAGTTCCGGGCTAGCGGGAGGGCCCTACGAGCAGTACTTC.

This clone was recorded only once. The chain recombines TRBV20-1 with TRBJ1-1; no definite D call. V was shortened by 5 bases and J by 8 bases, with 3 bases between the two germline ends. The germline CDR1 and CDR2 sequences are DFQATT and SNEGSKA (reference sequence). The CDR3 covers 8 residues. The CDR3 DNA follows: TGCAGTGCTCAAGAAGCTTTCTTT. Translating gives CSAQEAFF.

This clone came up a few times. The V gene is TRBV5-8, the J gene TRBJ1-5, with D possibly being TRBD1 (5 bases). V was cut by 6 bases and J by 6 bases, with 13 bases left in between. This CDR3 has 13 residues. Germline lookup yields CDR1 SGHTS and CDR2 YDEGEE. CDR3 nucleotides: TGTGCCAGCACCGGGACGGGGGTTCAGCCCCAGCATTTT. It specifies CASTGTGVQPQHF.

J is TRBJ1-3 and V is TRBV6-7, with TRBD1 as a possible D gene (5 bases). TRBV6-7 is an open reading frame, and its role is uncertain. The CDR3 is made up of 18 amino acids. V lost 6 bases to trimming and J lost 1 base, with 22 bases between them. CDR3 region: CASRQTLGRGKSGNTIYF. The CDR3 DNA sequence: TGTGCCAGCAGACAAACTCTGGGGAGGGGAAAATCTGGAAACACCATATATTTT.

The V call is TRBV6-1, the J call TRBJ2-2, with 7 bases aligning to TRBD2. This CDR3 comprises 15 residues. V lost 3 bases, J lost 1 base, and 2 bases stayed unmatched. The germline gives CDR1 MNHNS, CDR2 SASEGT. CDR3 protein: CASSEGGRNTGELFF. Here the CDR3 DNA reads TGTGCCAGCAGTGAGGGCGGGAGGAACACCGGGGAGCTGTTTTTT.

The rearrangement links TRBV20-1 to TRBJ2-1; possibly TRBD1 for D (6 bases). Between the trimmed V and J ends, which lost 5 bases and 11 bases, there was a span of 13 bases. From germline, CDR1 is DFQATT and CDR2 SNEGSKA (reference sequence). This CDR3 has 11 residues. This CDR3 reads CSAPGTPQQFF. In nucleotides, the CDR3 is TGCAGTGCTCCCGGGACACCTCAGCAGTTCTTC.

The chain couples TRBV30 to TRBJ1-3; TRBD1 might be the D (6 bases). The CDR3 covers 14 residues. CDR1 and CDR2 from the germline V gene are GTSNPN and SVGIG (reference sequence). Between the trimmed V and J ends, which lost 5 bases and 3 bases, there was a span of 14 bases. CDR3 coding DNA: TGTGCCTGGGGACAGCGGGCTTATGGAAACACCATATATTTT. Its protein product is CAWGQRAYGNTIYF. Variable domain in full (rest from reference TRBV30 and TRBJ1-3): SQTIHQWPATLVQPVGSPLSLECTVEGTSNPNLYWYRQAAGRGLQLLFYSVGIGQISSEVPQNLSASRPQDRQFILSSKKLLLSDSGFYLCAWGQRAYGNTIYFGEGSWLTVV.

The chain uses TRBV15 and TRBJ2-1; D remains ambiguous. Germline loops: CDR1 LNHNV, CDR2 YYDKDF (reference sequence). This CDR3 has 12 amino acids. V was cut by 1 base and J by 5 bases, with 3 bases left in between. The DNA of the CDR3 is TGTGCCACCAGCAGAGTCGACAATGAGCAGTTCTTC. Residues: CATSRVDNEQFF. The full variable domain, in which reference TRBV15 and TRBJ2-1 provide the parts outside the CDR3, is DAMVIQNPRYQVTQFGKPVTLSCSQTLNHNVMYWYQQKSSQAPKLLFHYYDKDFNNEADTPDNFQSRRPNTSFCFLDIRSPGLGDTAMYLCATSRVDNEQFFGPGTRLTVL.

The DNA of the CDR3 is TGTGCAAGTCGCTTAAGGACAGGAGGCCAAGAGACCCAGTACTTC. It specifies CASRLRTGGQETQYF. The chain carries TRBV12-2 and TRBJ2-5; TRBD1, the table's D call, lacks a check against the DNA. TRBV12-2 is recorded as a pseudogene. The CDR3 is made up of 15 amino acids.

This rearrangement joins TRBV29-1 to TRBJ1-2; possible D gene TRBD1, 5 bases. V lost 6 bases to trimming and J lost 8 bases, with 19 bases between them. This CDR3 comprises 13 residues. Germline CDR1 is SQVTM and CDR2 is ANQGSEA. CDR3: CSVRRVGAEGYTF. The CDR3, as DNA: TGCAGCGTCAGACGCGTAGGGGCGGAAGGCTACACCTTC. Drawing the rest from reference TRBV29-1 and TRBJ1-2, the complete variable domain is SAVISQKPSRDICQRGTSLTIQCQVDSQVTMMFWYRQQPGQSLTLIATANQGSEATYESGFVIDKFPISRPNLTFSTLTVSNMSPEDSSIYLCSVRRVGAEGYTFGSGTRLTVV.

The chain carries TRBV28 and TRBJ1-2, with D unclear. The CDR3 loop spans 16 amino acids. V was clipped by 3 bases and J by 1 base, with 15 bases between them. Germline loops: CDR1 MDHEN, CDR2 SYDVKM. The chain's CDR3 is CASSLSVSLSNYGYTF. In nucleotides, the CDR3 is TGTGCCAGCAGTTTGTCTGTGTCTCTGAGTAACTATGGCTACACCTTC.